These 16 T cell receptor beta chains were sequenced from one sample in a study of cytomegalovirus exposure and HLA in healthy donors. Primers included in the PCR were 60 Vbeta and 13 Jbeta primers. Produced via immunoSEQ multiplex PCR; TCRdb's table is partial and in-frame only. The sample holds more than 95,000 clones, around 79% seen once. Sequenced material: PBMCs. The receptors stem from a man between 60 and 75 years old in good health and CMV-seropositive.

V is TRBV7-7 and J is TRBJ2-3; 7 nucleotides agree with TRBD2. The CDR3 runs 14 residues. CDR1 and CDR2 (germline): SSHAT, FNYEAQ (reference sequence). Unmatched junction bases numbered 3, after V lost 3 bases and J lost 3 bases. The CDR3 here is CASSFGGGTDTQYF. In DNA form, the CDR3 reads TGTGCCAGCAGCTTCGGCGGGGGAACAGATACGCAGTATTTT. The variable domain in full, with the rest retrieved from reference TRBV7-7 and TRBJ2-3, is GAGVSQSPRYKVTKRGQDVTLRCDPISSHATLYWYQQALGQGPEFLTYFNYEAQPDKSGLPSDRFSAERPEGSISTLTIQRTEQRDSAMYRCASSFGGGTDTQYFGPGTRLTVL.

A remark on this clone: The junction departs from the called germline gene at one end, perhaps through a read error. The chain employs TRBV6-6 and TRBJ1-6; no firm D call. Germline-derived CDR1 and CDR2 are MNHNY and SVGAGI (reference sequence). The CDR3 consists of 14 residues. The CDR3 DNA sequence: TGTACCAGCAGTTACGAGGGATATAATTCACCCCTCCACTTT. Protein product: CTSSYEGYNSPLHF.

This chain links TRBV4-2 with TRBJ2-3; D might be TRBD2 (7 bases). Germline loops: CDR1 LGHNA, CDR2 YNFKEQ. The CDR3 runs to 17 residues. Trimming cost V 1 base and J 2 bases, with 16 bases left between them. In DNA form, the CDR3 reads TGTGCCAGCAGCCAAGGAGGAAGGGGGGGCCTCACAGATACGCAGTATTTT. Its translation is CASSQGGRGGLTDTQYF.

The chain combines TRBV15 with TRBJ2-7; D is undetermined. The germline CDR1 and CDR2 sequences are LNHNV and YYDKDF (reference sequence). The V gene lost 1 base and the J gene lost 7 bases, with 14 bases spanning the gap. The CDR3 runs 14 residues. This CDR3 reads CATSRGRLPEEQYF. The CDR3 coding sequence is TGTGCCACCAGCAGAGGTCGCCTCCCCGAGGAGCAGTACTTC. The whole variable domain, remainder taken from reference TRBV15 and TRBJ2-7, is DAMVIQNPRYQVTQFGKPVTLSCSQTLNHNVMYWYQQKSSQAPKLLFHYYDKDFNNEADTPDNFQSRRPNTSFCFLDIRSPGLGDTAMYLCATSRGRLPEEQYFGPGTRLTVT.

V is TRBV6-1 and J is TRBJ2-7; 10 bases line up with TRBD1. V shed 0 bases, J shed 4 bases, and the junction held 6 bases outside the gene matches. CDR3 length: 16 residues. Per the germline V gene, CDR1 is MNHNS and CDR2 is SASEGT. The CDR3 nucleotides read TGTGCCAGCAGTGAAGCTTCCGGGACAGGGGCTTACGAGCAGTACTTC. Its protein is CASSEASGTGAYEQYF.

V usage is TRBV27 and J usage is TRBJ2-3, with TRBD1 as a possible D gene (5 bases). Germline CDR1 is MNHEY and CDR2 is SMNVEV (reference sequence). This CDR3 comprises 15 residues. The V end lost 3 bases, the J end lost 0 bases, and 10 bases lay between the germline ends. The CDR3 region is CASSLSRASTDTQYF. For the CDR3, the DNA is TGTGCCAGCAGTTTGTCCAGGGCGAGCACAGATACGCAGTATTTT.

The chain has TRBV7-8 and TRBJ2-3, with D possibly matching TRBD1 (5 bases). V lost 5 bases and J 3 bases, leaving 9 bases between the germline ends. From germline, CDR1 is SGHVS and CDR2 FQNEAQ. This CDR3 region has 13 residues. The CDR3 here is CASSLGATDTQYF. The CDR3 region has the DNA TGTGCCAGCAGCCTAGGGGCGACAGATACGCAGTATTTT.

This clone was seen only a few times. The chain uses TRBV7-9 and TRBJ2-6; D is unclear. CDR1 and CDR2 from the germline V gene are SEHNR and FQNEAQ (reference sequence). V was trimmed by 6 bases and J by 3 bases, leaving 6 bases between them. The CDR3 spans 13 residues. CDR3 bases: TGTGCCAGCAGGGCAGTTGGGGCCAACGTCCTGACTTTC. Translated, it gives CASRAVGANVLTF.

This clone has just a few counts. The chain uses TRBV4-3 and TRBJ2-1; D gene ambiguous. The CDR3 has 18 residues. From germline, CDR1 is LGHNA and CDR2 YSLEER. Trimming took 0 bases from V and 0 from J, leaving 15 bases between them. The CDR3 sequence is CASSQEMGATSSYNEQFF. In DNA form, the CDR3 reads TGCGCCAGCAGCCAAGAGATGGGCGCTACCAGCTCCTACAATGAGCAGTTCTTC.

CDR3 region: CASSSDRERDTQYF. CDR3 nucleotide sequence: TGTGCCAGCAGCTCGGACAGGGAGAGAGATACGCAGTATTTT. This chain connects TRBV12-1 to TRBJ2-3; no check of the table's D call, TRBD1, against the DNA was made. TRBV12-1 is flagged as a pseudogene. The CDR3 has 14 amino acids.

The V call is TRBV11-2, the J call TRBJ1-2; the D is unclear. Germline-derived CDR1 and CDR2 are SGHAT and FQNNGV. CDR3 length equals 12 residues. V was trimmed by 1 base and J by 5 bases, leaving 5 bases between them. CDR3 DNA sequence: TGTGCCAGCAGCTTAGGTTCATATGGCTACACCTTC. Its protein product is CASSLGSYGYTF.

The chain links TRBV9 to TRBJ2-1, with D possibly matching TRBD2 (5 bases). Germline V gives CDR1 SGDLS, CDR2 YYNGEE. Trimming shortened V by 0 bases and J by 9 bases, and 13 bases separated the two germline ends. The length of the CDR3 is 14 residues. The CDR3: CASSVEKRKSEQFF. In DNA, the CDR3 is TGTGCCAGCAGCGTAGAGAAGCGGAAGAGTGAGCAGTTCTTC.

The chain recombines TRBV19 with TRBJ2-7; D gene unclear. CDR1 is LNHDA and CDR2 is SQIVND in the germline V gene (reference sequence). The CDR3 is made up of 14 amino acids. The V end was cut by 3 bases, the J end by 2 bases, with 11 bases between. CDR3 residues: CASSMGLQTYEQYF. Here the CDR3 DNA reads TGTGCCAGTAGTATGGGCCTGCAAACCTACGAGCAGTACTTC.

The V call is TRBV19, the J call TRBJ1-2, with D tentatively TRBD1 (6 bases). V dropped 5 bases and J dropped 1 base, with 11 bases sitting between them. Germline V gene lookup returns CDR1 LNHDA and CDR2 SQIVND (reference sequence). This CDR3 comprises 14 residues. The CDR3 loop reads CASSPRTVNYGYTF. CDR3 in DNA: TGTGCCAGTAGTCCCCGGACAGTTAACTATGGCTACACCTTC.

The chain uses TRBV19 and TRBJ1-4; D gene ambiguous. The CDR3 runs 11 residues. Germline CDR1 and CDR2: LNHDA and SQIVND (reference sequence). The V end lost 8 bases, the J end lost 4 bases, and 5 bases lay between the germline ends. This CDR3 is CASEINEKLFF. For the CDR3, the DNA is TGTGCCAGTGAGATTAATGAAAAACTGTTTTTT.

Here the CDR3 reads CAISSLPTGGAYGYTF. CDR3 in DNA: TGTGCCATCAGTTCCCTTCCCACAGGGGGCGCCTATGGCTACACCTTC. The chain employs TRBV10-3 and TRBJ1-2; 9 nucleotides line up with TRBD1. The CDR3 consists of 16 residues. V trimming: 5 bases; J trimming: 4 bases; junction bases outside the gene matches: 11. Germline V gene lookup returns CDR1 ENHRY and CDR2 SYGVKD.